A selection of T cell receptor beta chains follows, all from one sample in a study of a mutant IDH1 vaccine in newly diagnosed glioma. No antigens are known for them. Clones were sequenced by immunoSEQ multiplex PCR, and TCRdb holds only the in-frame ones, with some missing. The data contain 70,000 to 100,000 clones, 90% to 95% of them singletons. The sequences come from PBMCs, collected from a glioma patient whose treatment included an IDH1 peptide vaccine. The receptors were sampled from a woman between 45 and 60 years old with glioma. CDR3s include the opening cysteine and the closing phenylalanine or tryptophan. D genes are given only for firm matches. Rows may omit the clone size; those that give it use once, few, many or a size class.

>TRBV6-4|NA|TRBJ1-2|TRBD1
TGTGCCAGCAGTGACTCTGGGACAGGGTTTTCTGGCTACACCTTC
CASSDSGTGFSGYTF
>TRBV5-4|NA|TRBJ1-3|NA
TGTGCCAGCAGCTTAGAAAACTCTGGAAACACCATATATTTT
CASSLENSGNTIYF
>TRBV18|NA|TRBJ1-6|NA
TGTGCCAGCTCACCACAGGAATCGAATTCACCCCTCCACTTT
CASSPQESNSPLHF
>TRBV19|NA|TRBJ2-7|NA
TGTGCCAGTAGCCGGGACATTAACTACGAGCAGTACTTC
CASSRDINYEQYF
>TRBV27|NA|TRBJ1-1|TRBD1
TGTGCCAGCAGTTTTGCCTTTTCCGGGACAGGGAGGACTGAAGCTTTCTTT
CASSFAFSGTGRTEAFF
>TRBV27|NA|TRBJ2-4|NA
TGTGCCAGCAGTCTTACTCGACAGTCCTCCTCGGCCAAAAACATTCAGTACTTC
CASSLTRQSSSAKNIQYF
>TRBV5-1|NA|TRBJ2-3|NA
TGCGCCAGCAGCTTGGATGGCACAGATACGCAGTATTTT
CASSLDGTDTQYF
>TRBV28|NA|TRBJ1-4|NA
TGTGCCAGCAGTTTAACGGTTAGTGAAAAACTGTTTTTT
CASSLTVSEKLFF
>TRBV5-1|NA|TRBJ2-3|TRBD1
TGCGCCAGCAGCGCGGGACAGGGGAGCAATACGCAGTATTTT
CASSAGQGSNTQYF
>TRBV7-2|once|TRBJ2-3|NA
TGTGCCAGCAGCTTAGCCGCCGGTCTCACAAAGAATACGCAGTATTTT
CASSLAAGLTKNTQYF
>TRBV27|few|TRBJ1-2|NA
TGTGCCAGCAGTCCCCCGGGGAGGCTGGCCTATGGCTACACCTTC
CASSPPGRLAYGYTF
>TRBV6-1|NA|TRBJ2-3|NA
TGTGCCAGCAGTGAAGCCTACACAGATACGCAGTATTTT
CASSEAYTDTQYF
>TRBV9|NA|TRBJ1-6|NA
TGTGCCAGCAGCGTAGGACCTTATAATTCACCCCTCCACTTT
CASSVGPYNSPLHF
>TRBV5-4|NA|TRBJ2-4|NA
TGTGCCAGCAGCTTGTGGGGGGGCGGGGCGGGCAAAAACATTCAGTACTTC
CASSLWGGGAGKNIQYF
>TRBV2|NA|TRBJ1-4|NA
TGTGCCAGCAGTCCGGGCCCCGATGAAAAACTGTTTTTT
CASSPGPDEKLFF
>TRBV6-5|NA|TRBJ2-1|TRBD2
TGTGCCAGCAGTTACCGCGGGAGGAGCTCCTACAATGAGCAGTTCTTC
CASSYRGRSSYNEQFF
>TRBV5-4|NA|TRBJ2-5|NA
TGTGCCAGCAGCATAGACCTACAAGAGACCCAGTACTTC
CASSIDLQETQYF
>TRBV16|NA|TRBJ1-1|NA
TGTGCCAGCAGCCAATTTCAAGGGGGGGGCACTGAAGCTTTCTTT
CASSQFQGGGTEAFF
>TRBV11-2|NA|TRBJ1-1|NA
TGTGCCAGCAGCCGACTTGGCCCCAAGAACACTGAAGCTTTCTTT
CASSRLGPKNTEAFF
>TRBV4-2|once|TRBJ2-7|TRBD2
TGTGCCAGCAGCCAAGGACTAGCGGGGATCTACGAGCAGTACTTC
CASSQGLAGIYEQYF
>TRBV9|NA|TRBJ2-3|TRBD2
TGTGCCAGCAGCGTAGACGGGAGGCTAGCGGGAGTAGGAGATACGCAGTATTTT
CASSVDGRLAGVGDTQYF
>TRBV19|NA|TRBJ2-1|TRBD1
TGTGCCAGTAGTATCCGGGACAGGGGAGGAAATGAGCAGTTCTTC
CASSIRDRGGNEQFF
>TRBV5-1|NA|TRBJ2-1|TRBD2
TGCGCCAGCAGCTCAGGCCTAGCGGGAGGGTTCAATGAGCAGTTCTTC
CASSSGLAGGFNEQFF
>TRBV30|NA|TRBJ2-1|TRBD2
TGTGCCTGGATTGGGGGAGCGGGAGGGGCCTACAATGAGCAGTTCTTC
CAWIGGAGGAYNEQFF
>TRBV9|NA|TRBJ1-4|TRBD1
TGTGCCAGCAGCGTAGGAGACAGGGGTCGTGAAAAACTGTTTTTT
CASSVGDRGREKLFF
>TRBV19|NA|TRBJ2-3|TRBD2
TGTGCCAGTCAAGAGGGGACTAGCTCTAGCACAGATACGCAGTATTTT
CASQEGTSSSTDTQYF
>TRBV5-4|NA|TRBJ1-4|TRBD1
TGTGCCAGCAGCTTGGGGTCCCCGGGACAGGGGAATGAAAAACTGTTTTTT
CASSLGSPGQGNEKLFF
>TRBV7-3|once|TRBJ2-1|NA
TGTGCCAGCAGCTTAAACAGCGGCAATGAGCAGTTCTTC
CASSLNSGNEQFF
>TRBV4-1|NA|TRBJ2-7|NA
TGCGCCAGCAGCCAATCGTCGGTAATGAGCTCCTACGAGCAGTACTTC
CASSQSSVMSSYEQYF
>TRBV5-1|NA|TRBJ2-3|NA
TGCGCCAGCAGCTTGCTAGCGTTCACAGATACGCAGTATTTT
CASSLLAFTDTQYF
>TRBV5-1|few|TRBJ2-3|TRBD2
TGCGCCAGCAGCCCGTCTAGCGGGAGCGATACGCAGTATTTT
CASSPSSGSDTQYF
>TRBV5-1|NA|TRBJ2-2|NA
TGCGCCAGCAGCTTTAAGGGGTCCACCGGGGAGCTGTTTTTT
CASSFKGSTGELFF
>TRBV2|NA|TRBJ2-7|TRBD1
TGTGCCAGCAGTCTGGGACAGAGAGTCTACGAGCAGTACTTC
CASSLGQRVYEQYF
>TRBV4-1|NA|TRBJ2-7|NA
TGCGCCAGCAGCCAAGTCCAAGACCATCCCTACGAGCAGTACTTC
CASSQVQDHPYEQYF
>TRBV19|once|TRBJ2-3|NA
TGTGCCAGTAGTACTGGAGTTAGCGGCACAGATACGCAGTATTTT
CASSTGVSGTDTQYF
>TRBV11-1|NA|TRBJ1-1|TRBD1
TGTGCCAGCAGCTTTGACGACAGGGGGACTGAAGCTTTCTTT
CASSFDDRGTEAFF
>TRBV18|NA|TRBJ2-5|TRBD1
TGTGCCAGCTCACCTGGGGACAGTCGGCAAGAGACCCAGTACTTC
CASSPGDSRQETQYF
>TRBV25-1|NA|TRBJ2-7|NA
TGTGCCAGCCGCTTCAACCACGAGCAGTACTTC
CASRFNHEQYF
>TRBV7-3|NA|TRBJ2-6|NA
TGTGCCAGCAGCTTAACGAGGCGGAACTCTGGGGCCAACGTCCTGACTTTC
CASSLTRRNSGANVLTF
>TRBV18|NA|TRBJ1-2|TRBD1
TGTGCCAGCTCACCTGGGACAGCCGAATATGGCTACACCTTC
CASSPGTAEYGYTF
>TRBV19|NA|TRBJ2-3|NA
TGTGCCAGTAGTGGTTGGGATACGCAGTATTTT
CASSGWDTQYF
>TRBV30|NA|TRBJ1-6|TRBD1
TGTGCCTGGAGTGCTGACAGGGGATATTCACCCCTCCACTTT
CAWSADRGYSPLHF
>TRBV5-1|NA|TRBJ1-1|TRBD1
TGCGCCAGCAGCTCGGGGACAGCGAACACTGAAGCTTTCTTT
CASSSGTANTEAFF
>TRBV11-2|NA|TRBJ2-7|NA
TGTGCCAGCAGCTTAGTTTCCTACGAGCAGTACTTC
CASSLVSYEQYF
>TRBV27|NA|TRBJ1-6|TRBD1
TGTGCCAGCAGTTTATTTGGGACAGTTCATTCACCCCTCCACTTT
CASSLFGTVHSPLHF
>TRBV5-4|NA|TRBJ2-1|NA
TGTGCCAGCAGCGGCGCCAATGAGCAGTTCTTC
CASSGANEQFF
>TRBV7-8|once|TRBJ2-1|TRBD1
TGTGCCAGCAGCACCCGGGACAGGCCTTACAATGAGCAGTTCTTC
CASSTRDRPYNEQFF
>TRBV28|NA|TRBJ1-5|NA
TGTGCCAGCAGTTTCAAGTCTAGCGATCAGCCCCAGCATTTT
CASSFKSSDQPQHF
>TRBV18|NA|TRBJ2-1|NA
TGTGCCAGCTCACGACCCACAGGAGATGAGCAGTTCTTC
CASSRPTGDEQFF
>TRBV7-2|NA|TRBJ2-1|TRBD2
TGTGCCAGCAGCCGAGCGGGGTGGGAGCGGGAGCAGTTCTTC
CASSRAGWEREQFF